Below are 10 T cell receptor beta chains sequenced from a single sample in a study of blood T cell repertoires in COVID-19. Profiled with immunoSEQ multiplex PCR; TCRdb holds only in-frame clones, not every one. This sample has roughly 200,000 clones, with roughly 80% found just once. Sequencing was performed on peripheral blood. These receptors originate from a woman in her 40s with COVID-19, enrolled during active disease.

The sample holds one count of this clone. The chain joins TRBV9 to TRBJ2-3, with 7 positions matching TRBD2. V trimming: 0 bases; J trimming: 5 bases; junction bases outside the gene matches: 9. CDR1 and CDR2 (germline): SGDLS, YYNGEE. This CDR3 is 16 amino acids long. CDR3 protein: CASSVGREWTRDTQYF. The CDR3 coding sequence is TGTGCCAGCAGCGTAGGGCGGGAGTGGACAAGAGATACGCAGTATTTT.

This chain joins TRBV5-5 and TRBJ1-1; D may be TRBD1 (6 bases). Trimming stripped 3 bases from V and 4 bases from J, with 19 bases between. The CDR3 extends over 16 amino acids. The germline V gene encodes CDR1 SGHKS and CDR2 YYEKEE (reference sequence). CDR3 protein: CASSWNDRPQGTEAFF. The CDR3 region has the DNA TGTGCCAGCAGCTGGAATGACAGGCCCCAGGGCACTGAAGCTTTCTTT.

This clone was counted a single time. Here the CDR3 DNA reads TGTGCCAGCAGCCAAGATCATGGGACAGGGACAGATACGCAGTATTTT. Translated: CASSQDHGTGTDTQYF. The chain links TRBV3-1 (or the pseudogene TRBV3-2) to TRBJ2-3; TRBD1 matches 9 bases. The CDR3 spans 16 residues. Per the germline V gene, CDR1 is LGHDT and CDR2 is YNNKEL (reference sequence). With V trimmed by 0 bases and J by 3 bases, 4 bases remained unmatched.

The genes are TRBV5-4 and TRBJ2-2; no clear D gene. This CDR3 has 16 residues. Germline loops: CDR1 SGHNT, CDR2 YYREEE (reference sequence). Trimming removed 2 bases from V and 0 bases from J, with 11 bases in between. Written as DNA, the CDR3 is TGTGCCAGCAGCTTACTTAGTGGTGCGAACACCGGGGAGCTGTTTTTT. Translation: CASSLLSGANTGELFF.

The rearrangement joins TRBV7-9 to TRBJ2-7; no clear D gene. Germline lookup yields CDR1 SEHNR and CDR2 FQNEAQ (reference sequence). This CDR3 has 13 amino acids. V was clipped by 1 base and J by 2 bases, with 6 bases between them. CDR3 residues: CASSLVSAYEQYF. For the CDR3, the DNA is TGTGCCAGCAGCTTAGTATCGGCCTACGAGCAGTACTTC.

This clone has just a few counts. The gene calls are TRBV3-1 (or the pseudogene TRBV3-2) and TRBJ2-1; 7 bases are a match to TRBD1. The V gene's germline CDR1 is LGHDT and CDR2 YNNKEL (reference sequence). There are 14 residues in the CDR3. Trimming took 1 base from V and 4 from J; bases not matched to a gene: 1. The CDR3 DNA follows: TGTGCCAGCAGCCAAGGCAGGGGGTACAATGAGCAGTTCTTC. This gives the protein CASSQGRGYNEQFF.

CDR3: CASSREGRDYGETQYF. CDR3 coding DNA: TGTGCCAGCAGCCGAGAGGGGAGGGATTATGGAGAGACCCAGTACTTC. This sequence joins TRBV4-2 and TRBJ2-5, with TRBD2 identical over 7 bases. The CDR3 length is 16 residues. V lost 4 bases to trimming and J lost 4 bases; unmatched junction nucleotides: 12. The V gene's germline CDR1 is LGHNA and CDR2 YNFKEQ.

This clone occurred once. CDR3 nucleotides: TGTGCCTGGTCCCGGGACATACCTTCCGAGCAGTACTTC. Amino acids: CAWSRDIPSEQYF. The chain is built from TRBV30 and TRBJ2-7; a possible D gene is TRBD1 (6 bases). With 5 bases removed from V and 6 bases from J, the gap between germline ends came to 17 bases. Germline CDR1 GTSNPN, CDR2 SVGIG (reference sequence). CDR3 size: 13 residues.

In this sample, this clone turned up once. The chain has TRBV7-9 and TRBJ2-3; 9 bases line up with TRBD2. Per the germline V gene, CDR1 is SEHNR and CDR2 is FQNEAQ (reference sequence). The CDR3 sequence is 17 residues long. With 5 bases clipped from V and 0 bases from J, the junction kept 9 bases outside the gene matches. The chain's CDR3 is CASSPRVRGGSTDTQYF. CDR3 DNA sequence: TGTGCCAGCAGCCCAAGAGTGCGGGGGGGGAGCACAGATACGCAGTATTTT.

The CDR3 is CASSKGKQLLTGTRPYSGANVLTF. The CDR3 DNA is TGTGCCAGCAGCAAAGGAAAGCAGCTACTAACCGGGACTAGGCCCTACTCTGGGGCCAACGTCCTGACTTTC. V gene TRBV21-1 combines with J gene TRBJ2-6; the table calls TRBD2, which could not be checked here. TRBV21-1 is a pseudogene. The CDR3 length is 24 residues.